These 26 T cell receptor beta chains came from one sample sequenced in a study of T cells after yellow fever vaccination. MiXCR, applied by TCRdb to the 5' RACE reads, yields one record per CDR3 protein. The sample shows about 340,000 distinct CDR3 sequences, about 4% of them seen only once. The source material was PBMCs, sampled 5 days after the yellow fever booster vaccination. Source of these receptors: a young man who received the YFV17D yellow fever vaccine.

This rearrangement joins TRBV20-1 to TRBJ2-3, with 7 positions matching TRBD2. CDR3 size: 12 residues. Germline CDR1 and CDR2: DFQATT and SNEGSKA (reference sequence). CDR3 region: CSAAGGTDTQYF. CDR3 bases: TGCAGCGCGGCGGGGGGCACAGATACGCAGTATTTT.

This clonotype turned up a few times. The chain is built from TRBV28 and TRBJ2-3; D is uncertain. Germline lookup yields CDR1 MDHEN and CDR2 SYDVKM. This CDR3 is built from 15 residues. V was trimmed by 6 bases and J by 0 bases, leaving 13 bases between them. The CDR3: CASSLQLVSTDTQYF. CDR3 DNA sequence: TGTGCCAGCAGCCTACAGCTGGTGAGCACAGATACGCAGTATTTT.

The chain is built from TRBV19 and TRBJ2-1; perhaps TRBD1 as D (6 bases). V lost 9 bases to trimming and J lost 0 bases, with 21 bases between them. CDR3 length: 17 residues. Per germline, CDR1 LNHDA and CDR2 SQIVND (reference sequence). The CDR3 DNA reads TGTGCCAGCCCTATAACAACAGGGACGAGCTCCTACAATGAGCAGTTCTTC. Translated: CASPITTGTSSYNEQFF. Looking up the rest from reference TRBV19 and TRBJ2-1 gives the full variable domain: DGGITQSPKYLFRKEGQNVTLSCEQNLNHDAMYWYRQDPGQGLRLIYYSQIVNDFQKGDIAEGYSVSREKKESFPLTVTSAQKNPTAFYLCASPITTGTSSYNEQFFGPGTRLTVL.

CDR3 loop: CASSKPLGGWDTEAFF. CDR3 sequence (DNA): TGTGCCAGCAGCAAACCCCTGGGAGGGTGGGACACTGAAGCTTTCTTT. The V and J genes are TRBV21-1 and TRBJ1-1. TRBV21-1 has pseudogene status. CDR3 length equals 16 residues.

In this sample, this clonotype turned up a few times. The chain recombines TRBV7-2 with TRBJ2-3; 10 bases line up with TRBD1. This CDR3 is 15 amino acids long. Germline V lookup: CDR1 SGHTA, CDR2 FQGNSA. V was pared by 5 bases and J by 7 bases, with 9 bases of the junction left unmatched. The CDR3 region is CASSPGTGEGNTQYF. CDR3 in DNA: TGTGCCAGCAGCCCTGGGACAGGGGAGGGGAATACGCAGTATTTT.

At least ten counts were recorded for this clonotype. The chain carries TRBV20-1 and TRBJ1-2, with no clear D. Germline CDR1 is DFQATT and CDR2 is SNEGSKA (reference sequence). Trimming left V 6 bases short and J 10 bases short, with 18 bases between. This CDR3 has 12 residues. CDR3 amino acids: CSAEPGLTPYTF. The CDR3 DNA sequence: TGCAGTGCAGAGCCGGGCCTCACTCCCTACACCTTC.

The rearrangement links TRBV30 to TRBJ2-6, with TRBD1 identical over 7 bases. With V trimmed by 2 bases and J by 2 bases, 15 bases remained unmatched. The CDR3 extends over 19 amino acids. The V gene's germline CDR1 is GTSNPN and CDR2 SVGIG (reference sequence). The CDR3 region has the DNA TGTGCCTGGAGTTGGCCCTCTCGAACAGGGGCGGCTGGGGCCAACGTCCTGACTTTC. This gives the protein CAWSWPSRTGAAGANVLTF.

V is TRBV19 and J is TRBJ1-1; D call uncertain. The germline V gene encodes CDR1 LNHDA and CDR2 SQIVND (reference sequence). Trimming left V 5 bases short and J 4 bases short, with 14 bases between. The CDR3 consists of 14 residues. DNA for the CDR3: TGTGCCAGTAGTCCTCACAGCGGAATCACTGAAGCTTTCTTT. This sequence encodes CASSPHSGITEAFF.

This clonotype occurred a few times. V and J are TRBV18 and TRBJ1-3; 7 bases fit TRBD1. Germline CDR1 and CDR2: KGHSH and LQKENI. Germline trimming cut 5 bases from V and 0 bases from J; bases unmatched to any gene: 4. The CDR3 length is 15 residues. CDR3 bases: TGTGCCAGCTCATCGGGACAGACCTCTGGAAACACCATATATTTT. Its protein product is CASSSGQTSGNTIYF.

This chain joins TRBV19 and TRBJ2-1; D not resolved. This CDR3 is 16 amino acids long. V was clipped by 1 base and J by 0 bases, with 10 bases between them. CDR1 and CDR2 from the germline V gene are LNHDA and SQIVND (reference sequence). CDR3 sequence (DNA): TGTGCCAGTAGTATAGGTAGCAGCAGCTCCTACAATGAGCAGTTCTTC. Its translation: CASSIGSSSSYNEQFF.

This clonotype was detected many times. The rearrangement links TRBV5-1 to TRBJ2-5; D uncertain. The CDR3 spans 15 residues. V shed 6 bases and J shed 5 bases, with 20 bases lying between them. Germline lookup yields CDR1 SGHRS and CDR2 YFSETQ. DNA for the CDR3: TGCGCCAGCACGGTTACGTCCGGTTTTGTGGAGACCCAGTACTTC. This gives the protein CASTVTSGFVETQYF. Full variable domain (missing parts from reference TRBV5-1 and TRBJ2-5): KAGVTQTPRYLIKTRGQQVTLSCSPISGHRSVSWYQQTPGQGLQFLFEYFSETQRNKGNFPGRFSGRQFSNSRSEMNVSTLELGDSALYLCASTVTSGFVETQYFGPGTRLLVL.

This clonotype was picked up a small number of times. CDR3: CASSRGGLYNEQFF. For the CDR3, the DNA is TGTGCCAGCTCGCGTGGCGGGCTATACAATGAGCAGTTCTTC. The J gene is TRBJ2-1, the V gene TRBV28; D is possibly TRBD2 (5 bases). The CDR3 spans 14 residues. Germline assignment: CDR1 MDHEN and CDR2 SYDVKM. Deletions cut 8 bases from V and 4 bases from J, with 15 bases between. Using reference TRBV28 and TRBJ2-1 for the parts outside the CDR3, the full variable domain is DVKVTQSSRYLVKRTGEKVFLECVQDMDHENMFWYRQDPGLGLRLIYFSYDVKMKEKGDIPEGYSVSREKKERFSLILESASTNQTSMYLCASSRGGLYNEQFFGPGTRLTVL.

The table lists this clonotype with a few counts. The rearrangement uses TRBV20-1 and TRBJ2-5; D gene ambiguous. V lost 6 bases to trimming and J lost 5 bases, with 19 bases between them. The CDR3 has 14 residues. The germline CDR1 and CDR2 sequences are DFQATT and SNEGSKA (reference sequence). CDR3 sequence (DNA): TGCAGTGCGCTCCGGGCACTCACGCGGGAGACCCAGTACTTC. Its translation: CSALRALTRETQYF.

This clonotype was detected ten times or more. This chain connects TRBV10-2 to TRBJ1-5; no definite D call. The V and J ends lost 2 bases and 7 bases respectively, with 12 bases between them. Per the germline V gene, CDR1 is WSHSY and CDR2 is SAAADI. The CDR3 is made up of 14 amino acids. The CDR3 is CASSEIGHGQPQHF. The CDR3 DNA is TGCGCCAGCAGTGAGATCGGGCATGGGCAGCCCCAGCATTTT.

V usage is TRBV5-1 and J usage is TRBJ1-1; 10 nucleotides line up with TRBD1. This CDR3 has 15 residues. With 0 bases clipped from V and 6 bases from J, the junction kept 5 bases outside the gene matches. Germline CDR1 is SGHRS and CDR2 is YFSETQ. CDR3: CASSLAGTGVAEAFF. The CDR3 region has the DNA TGCGCCAGCAGCTTGGCCGGGACAGGGGTGGCTGAAGCTTTCTTT.

This clonotype was counted at least ten times. This chain connects TRBV20-1 to TRBJ2-1; TRBD2 matches at 9 bases. Germline V gene lookup returns CDR1 DFQATT and CDR2 SNEGSKA (reference sequence). This CDR3 comprises 14 residues. The V gene end was trimmed by 5 bases and the J gene end by 9 bases; junction bases not matched to a gene: 11. The CDR3 coding sequence is TGCAGTGCTGAAAGCGGGAGGCTCCTTAGTGAGCAGTTCTTC. This translates into CSAESGRLLSEQFF.

This clonotype was seen only a few times. This rearrangement joins TRBV20-1 to TRBJ1-1, with D possibly matching TRBD1 (6 bases). The germline CDR1 and CDR2 sequences are DFQATT and SNEGSKA (reference sequence). The CDR3 sequence is 15 residues long. The ends were cut back, 1 base at V and 4 bases at J, with 16 bases in the middle. The CDR3, as DNA: TGCAGTGCTAGAGTATTAGGGGGGCTTAGCACTGAAGCTTTCTTT. Protein product: CSARVLGGLSTEAFF.

The sample holds a few counts of this clonotype. J is TRBJ2-3 and V is TRBV7-2, with TRBD2 identical over 8 bases. V gave up 6 bases and J gave up 4 bases; unmatched junction bases: 9. There are 15 residues in the CDR3. Looked up from germline, CDR1 is SGHTA and CDR2 is FQGNSA. CDR3: CASRPGGGLADTQYF. In DNA, the CDR3 is TGTGCCAGCAGACCGGGGGGGGGCCTGGCAGATACGCAGTATTTT.

This clonotype appeared a few times. The genes are TRBV7-8 and TRBJ1-5; no firm D call. Germline values: CDR1 SGHVS, CDR2 FQNEAQ. V lost 0 bases to trimming and J lost 5 bases, with 5 bases between them. This CDR3 contains 13 residues. The CDR3: CASSLAADQPQHF. CDR3 DNA sequence: TGTGCCAGCAGCTTAGCGGCAGATCAGCCCCAGCATTTT.

This clonotype appeared many times. V gene TRBV4-1 combines with J gene TRBJ2-3, with 7 bases identical to TRBD1. This CDR3 is built from 15 residues. The germline CDR1 and CDR2 sequences are MGHRA and YSYEKL. The trim removed 0 bases at V and 5 bases at J, leaving 5 bases unmatched. In DNA, the CDR3 is TGCGCCAGCAGCCAAGAGAACAGGGGTGGAGATACGCAGTATTTT. It yields the protein CASSQENRGGDTQYF.

This clonotype has just a few counts. This sequence joins TRBV27 and TRBJ2-6; D call uncertain. Per germline, CDR1 MNHEY and CDR2 SMNVEV (reference sequence). Trimming took 3 bases from V and 1 from J, leaving 7 bases between them. The CDR3 sequence is 15 residues long. This chain's CDR3 is CASSFAFSGANVLTF. CDR3 nucleotide sequence: TGTGCCAGCAGTTTTGCCTTTTCTGGGGCCAACGTCCTGACTTTC.

This chain joins TRBV5-1 and TRBJ2-7, with D uncertain. Trimming removed 2 bases from V and 4 bases from J, with 10 bases in between. Germline assignment: CDR1 SGHRS and CDR2 YFSETQ. The length of the CDR3 is 13 residues. DNA for the CDR3: TGCGCCAGCAGCTTAGACGGGCCGTACGAGCAGTACTTC. Its protein is CASSLDGPYEQYF.

This sequence joins TRBV2 and TRBJ2-1, with 7 bases matching TRBD2. With V trimmed by 0 bases and J by 10 bases, 3 bases remained unmatched. The CDR3 is 13 residues long. CDR1 is SNHLY, CDR2 FYNNEI, per germline. CDR3 DNA: TGTGCCAGCAGTGAAGCGCTCGGGGGGGAGCAGTTCTTC. Translated: CASSEALGGEQFF.

A few counts support this clonotype. The chain joins TRBV5-4 to TRBJ2-3; no clear D gene. The CDR3 length is 12 residues. Germline CDR1 reads SGHNT; CDR2 reads YYREEE (reference sequence). Trimming cost V 4 bases and J 4 bases, with 7 bases left between them. CDR3 protein: CASSTYSDTQYF. As DNA, the CDR3 is TGTGCCAGCAGCACCTACTCAGATACGCAGTATTTT.

This chain links TRBV12-3 or TRBV12-4 with TRBJ2-3; possibly TRBD1 for D (7 bases). V was shortened by 5 bases and J by 2 bases, with 14 bases between the two germline ends. The CDR3 has 15 amino acids. For the CDR3, the DNA is TGTGCCAGCAGTCAACCAGGGGGGTTCACAGATACGCAGTATTTT. The encoded protein is CASSQPGGFTDTQYF.

In this sample, this clonotype turned up a few times. The J gene is TRBJ1-2, the V gene TRBV2; D unclear. This CDR3 is 12 amino acids long. Deletions cut 7 bases from V and 4 bases from J, with 10 bases between. CDR1 SNHLY and CDR2 FYNNEI come from the germline V gene. The DNA for the CDR3 is TGTGCCAGCAAGAGCCTACGCTATGGCTACACCTTC. This translates into CASKSLRYGYTF.